Below, 4 T cell receptor beta chains from the same sample are listed, as sequenced in a study of identical twins. TCRdb called the 5' RACE reads again in MiXCR, with one record for every CDR3 protein. Here the sample spans a few hundred thousand distinct CDR3 sequences, nearly 15% being singletons. The data also belong to a second study, concerning yellow fever vaccine responses in identical twins.

The specimen was CD4+ T cells sorted from blood. All receptors come from a woman aged 18-29 years in good health.

In this sample, this clonotype turned up a few times. This chain links TRBV18 with TRBJ2-7, with D possibly being TRBD2 (5 bases). The CDR3 is 14 residues long. V lost 2 bases, J lost 5 bases, and 13 bases lay in between. Looked up from germline, CDR1 is KGHSH and CDR2 is LQKENI. This CDR3 is CASSPSGRSDEQYF. The CDR3 region has the DNA TGTGCCAGCTCACCAAGCGGACGAAGCGACGAGCAGTACTTC.

There are a few counts of this clonotype. This chain joins TRBV15 and TRBJ1-1; tentatively, D is TRBD1 (6 bases). Trimming took 3 bases from V and 3 from J, leaving 11 bases between them. Germline values: CDR1 LNHNV, CDR2 YYDKDF (reference sequence). This CDR3 comprises 14 residues. CDR3 in DNA: TGTGCCACCAGCAGGAAGGGGGGGGACACTGAAGCTTTCTTT. Translating gives CATSRKGGDTEAFF.

This clonotype was seen only a few times. CDR3 bases: TGTGCCAGCAGCTCAAGACAGGGAGGCCAGCCCCAGCATTTT. Its translation: CASSSRQGGQPQHF. The V gene is TRBV7-8, the J gene TRBJ1-5, with 7 bases identical to TRBD1. CDR1 SGHVS and CDR2 FQNEAQ come from the germline V gene. This CDR3 is built from 14 residues. Trimming cost V 4 bases and J 7 bases; bases outside gene matches: 7. Full variable domain (outside the CDR3, taken from reference TRBV7-8 and TRBJ1-5): GAGVSQSPRYKVAKRGQDVALRCDPISGHVSLFWYQQALGQGPEFLTYFQNEAQLDKSGLPSDRFFAERPEGSVSTLKIQRTQQEDSAVYLCASSSRQGGQPQHFGDGTRLSIL.

This chain joins TRBV20-1 and TRBJ2-5; TRBD2 aligns across 10 bases. CDR1 is DFQATT and CDR2 is SNEGSKA in the germline V gene (reference sequence). This CDR3 comprises 15 residues. With 2 bases clipped from V and 3 bases from J, the junction kept 6 bases outside the gene matches. The CDR3 sequence: CSARPRLAGKETQYF. CDR3 DNA: TGCAGTGCTAGACCCAGACTAGCGGGCAAAGAGACCCAGTACTTC.